This T cell receptor beta chain is drawn from a study of response to subunit inactivated influenza vaccine. The study's findings and limits: Each seasonal flu vaccination may recruit only limited new T cells, authors suggested.

Details on this clonotype: Its specificity is unknown.

Via MiXCR, TCRdb re-called the RT-PCR reads, giving one row per CDR3 protein. Among approximately 300,000 distinct CDR3 sequences listed, over 20% were seen once. The germline V gene encodes CDR1 DFQATT and CDR2 SNEGSKA (reference sequence). Trimming at V came to 1 base and at J to 6 bases, leaving 9 bases not matched to a gene. The length of the CDR3 is 16 residues. This receptor was taken from a man aged 50 to 69 who received an inactivated influenza vaccine. Sequenced material: PBMCs from blood, taken approximately 22 months after vaccination. The genes are TRBV20-1 and TRBJ2-4; 10 nucleotides agree with TRBD2. Here the CDR3 reads CSARAPELAGPNIQYF. CDR3 bases: TGCAGTGCTAGAGCACCGGAACTAGCGGGGCCAAACATTCAGTACTTC.